The 22 T cell receptor beta chains listed next were all sequenced from one sample in a study of technical replicates of blood from a few donors (dated by TCRdb to the late 2010s). Library preparation employed the immunoSEQ multiplex PCR assay. The immuneACCESS repertoire file appears here via TCRdb, limited to in-frame rearrangements. These files lack a portion of the clones; in checked studies, under half of the deficit traces to unresolved V genes, and the cause of the others is not known. The sample includes approximately 13,000 clones, with just under 85% observed a single time. Roughly 11% of the sample goes to the ten largest clones. The material sequenced was PBMCs. Receptors were obtained from a human donor in good health.

This clone was seen a handful of times. This chain connects TRBV30 to TRBJ1-1; D call uncertain. With 3 bases removed from V and 5 bases from J, the gap between germline ends came to 16 bases. CDR3 length: 14 amino acids. The germline V gene encodes CDR1 GTSNPN and CDR2 SVGIG (reference sequence). The CDR3 protein is CAWSPRDVRTEAFF. CDR3 nucleotides: TGTGCCTGGAGCCCCCGGGATGTAAGGACTGAAGCTTTCTTT.

This clone is a singleton in its sample. This chain joins TRBV2 and TRBJ2-3; 13 bases are a match to TRBD2. Germline CDR1 is SNHLY and CDR2 is FYNNEI. This CDR3 spans 16 amino acids. Losses at the gene ends were 4 bases for V and 4 bases for J; bases not matched to a gene: 5. The CDR3 here is CASSVGLAGDADTQYF. The CDR3 DNA reads as TGTGCCAGCAGTGTAGGACTAGCGGGAGATGCAGATACGCAGTATTTT.

The chain combines TRBV9 with TRBJ2-1; tentatively, D is TRBD2 (7 bases). Germline CDR1 and CDR2: SGDLS and YYNGEE. The V end lost 4 bases, the J end lost 1 base, and 21 bases lay between the germline ends. The CDR3 length is 18 residues. The CDR3 DNA follows: TGTGCCAGCAGCCCTCCGGCCCAGCGGGACATTTCCTACAATGAGCAGTTCTTC. Protein sequence: CASSPPAQRDISYNEQFF.

This clone was observed a handful of times. The V gene is TRBV7-3, the J gene TRBJ2-2; D not resolved. Germline CDR1 is SGHTA and CDR2 is FQGTGA. V lost 0 bases and J lost 4, with 6 bases in between. This CDR3 contains 14 residues. The CDR3 nucleotides are TGTGCCAGCAGCTTAACGGCGGTCACCGGGGAGCTGTTTTTT. It translates to CASSLTAVTGELFF.

This chain joins TRBV6-4 and TRBJ2-1; possible D gene TRBD1, 5 bases. This CDR3 contains 14 residues. V shed 2 bases and J shed 3 bases, with 8 bases lying between them. The germline CDR1 and CDR2 sequences are MRHNA and SNTAGT. The CDR3 here is CASSDKGDYNEQFF. The CDR3 DNA sequence: TGTGCCAGCAGTGACAAAGGGGACTACAATGAGCAGTTCTTC.

This clone was seen a handful of times. This sample includes further DNA sequences coding for the same CDR3. This chain links TRBV28 with TRBJ2-1; 8 bases match TRBD2. The CDR3 contains 14 residues. V was pared by 7 bases and J by 3 bases, with 5 bases of the junction left unmatched. Per germline, CDR1 MDHEN and CDR2 SYDVKM. CDR3 residues: CASILTSGYNEQFF. The CDR3 nucleotides are TGTGCCAGCATCCTAACTAGCGGCTACAATGAGCAGTTCTTC. The entire variable domain, with the rest obtained from reference TRBV28 and TRBJ2-1, is as follows: DVKVTQSSRYLVKRTGEKVFLECVQDMDHENMFWYRQDPGLGLRLIYFSYDVKMKEKGDIPEGYSVSREKKERFSLILESASTNQTSMYLCASILTSGYNEQFFGPGTRLTVL.

V is TRBV9 and J is TRBJ1-2; the D is unclear. The germline V gene encodes CDR1 SGDLS and CDR2 YYNGEE. This CDR3 is 14 amino acids long. The V end was cut by 1 base, the J end by 4 bases, with 11 bases between. The DNA for the CDR3 is TGTGCCAGCAGCGTAAGCACCACTGTCTATGGCTACACCTTC. Residues: CASSVSTTVYGYTF.

V is TRBV10-3 and J is TRBJ2-7, with a possible D match to TRBD2 (6 bases). V was cut by 8 bases and J by 5 bases, with 19 bases left in between. CDR3 length: 14 amino acids. The V gene's germline CDR1 is ENHRY and CDR2 SYGVKD. CDR3 residues: CAIFFPGLQDEQYF. The CDR3 DNA sequence: TGTGCCATCTTCTTCCCGGGACTCCAGGACGAGCAGTACTTC.

The chain uses TRBV27 and TRBJ1-2; tentatively, D is TRBD1 (6 bases). CDR1 and CDR2 (germline): MNHEY, SMNVEV (reference sequence). Trimming cost V 5 bases and J 3 bases, with 10 bases left between them. The CDR3 length is 13 residues. CDR3: CASSADRYYGYTF. The CDR3 nucleotides read TGTGCCAGCAGTGCGGACAGATACTATGGCTACACCTTC.

The chain couples TRBV12-2 to TRBJ2-2; the D call of TRBD2 is as the table states it, not checked on the DNA. TRBV12-2 has pseudogene status. This CDR3 contains 24 residues. The chain's CDR3 is CASRPFEDRSPSGLAGGSTGELFF. Written as DNA, the CDR3 is TGTGCAAGTCGCCCCTTCGAGGACAGGTCCCCGAGCGGTCTAGCGGGAGGTAGTACCGGGGAGCTGTTTTTT.

This chain joins TRBV10-1 and TRBJ2-1; 15 bases map to TRBD2. Germline V gene sequence: CDR1 WNHNN, CDR2 SYGVQD (reference sequence). The CDR3 length is 16 residues. V trimming: 4 bases; J trimming: 7 bases; junction bases outside the gene matches: 5. CDR3 sequence reads: CASSGTGTSGRNEQFF. Here the CDR3 DNA reads TGCGCCAGCAGTGGCACCGGGACTAGCGGGAGGAATGAGCAGTTCTTC.

V usage is TRBV5-1 and J usage is TRBJ1-1; a weak D match, TRBD1 (6 bases). The V gene lost 0 bases and the J gene lost 8 bases, with 11 bases spanning the gap. This CDR3 is 13 amino acids long. The germline V gene encodes CDR1 SGHRS and CDR2 YFSETQ. The CDR3: CASSLGGTPEAFF. The CDR3 DNA reads as TGCGCCAGCAGCTTGGGGGGGACACCAGAAGCTTTCTTT.

The rearrangement joins TRBV6-4 to TRBJ2-1, with 12 bases that match TRBD2. The length of the CDR3 is 15 residues. Trimming cost V 4 bases and J 8 bases; bases outside gene matches: 6. Germline V CDR1 and CDR2: MRHNA, SNTAGT. CDR3 DNA sequence: TGTGCCAGCAGTGTGAGACTAGCGGGAGACCATGAGCAGTTCTTC. It specifies CASSVRLAGDHEQFF.

The gene calls are TRBV18 and TRBJ2-7, with 10 bases lining up with TRBD1. The CDR3 sequence is 15 residues long. Germline values: CDR1 KGHSH, CDR2 LQKENI. V shed 6 bases and J 5 bases; nucleotides not matched to a gene: 10. CDR3 protein: CASSTGTGVIDEQYF. CDR3 DNA: TGTGCCAGCTCCACTGGGACAGGGGTAATTGACGAGCAGTACTTC.

The J gene is TRBJ1-1, the V gene TRBV4-2; D not resolved. Per germline, CDR1 LGHNA and CDR2 YNFKEQ. The CDR3 is 13 amino acids. Trimming pared 0 bases from V and 3 bases from J, leaving 5 bases between. The DNA for the CDR3 is TGTGCCAGCAGCCAAGACCGAGACACTGAAGCTTTCTTT. Its protein product is CASSQDRDTEAFF.

The genes are TRBV25-1 and TRBJ2-5, with TRBD1 as a possible D gene (6 bases). The germline V gene has CDR1 MGHDK and CDR2 SYGVNS. Between the trimmed V and J ends, which lost 4 bases and 1 base, there was a span of 10 bases. This CDR3 has 14 residues. The CDR3 bases are TGTGCCAGCAGTGGCAGACAGGCCCAAGAGACCCAGTACTTC. Protein sequence: CASSGRQAQETQYF.

The chain combines TRBV9 with TRBJ1-2, with 8 bases that match TRBD1. The V and J ends lost 0 bases and 3 bases, in that order; junction bases with no gene match: 4. Germline V CDR1 and CDR2: SGDLS, YYNGEE. The CDR3 has 15 residues. CDR3 sequence (DNA): TGTGCCAGCAGCGTAGACGGACAGGGCTACTATGGCTACACCTTC. Translation gives CASSVDGQGYYGYTF.

The rearrangement uses TRBV30 and TRBJ1-1; 11 positions agree with TRBD1. This CDR3 is built from 14 residues. Germline CDR1 is GTSNPN and CDR2 is SVGIG (reference sequence). The V segment lost 4 bases and the J segment 4 bases; nucleotides outside the gene matches: 5. CDR3 loop: CAWNRDRGSTEAFF. The CDR3 nucleotides are TGTGCCTGGAATCGGGACAGGGGGTCCACTGAAGCTTTCTTT.

The chain combines TRBV30 with TRBJ2-7, with 13 bases aligning to TRBD2. From germline, CDR1 is GTSNPN and CDR2 SVGIG (reference sequence). The CDR3 length is 14 residues. V lost 3 bases, J lost 4 bases, and 3 bases stayed unmatched. In DNA form, the CDR3 reads TGTGCCTGGAGAGGGACTAGCGGGGCTTACGAGCAGTACTTC. Translation: CAWRGTSGAYEQYF.

This chain joins TRBV10-1 and TRBJ2-3; D not resolved. The V and J ends lost 8 bases and 4 bases respectively, with 7 bases between them. Germline V gene lookup returns CDR1 WNHNN and CDR2 SYGVQD (reference sequence). CDR3 size: 11 residues. In nucleotides, the CDR3 is TGCGCCAGCGGAGAGGCAGATACGCAGTATTTT. It specifies CASGEADTQYF.

The CDR3 reads CASSLSSGRVLYNEQFF. CDR3 sequence (DNA): TGTGCCAGCAGTTTATCTAGCGGGAGGGTCCTATACAATGAGCAGTTCTTC. This rearrangement joins TRBV27 to TRBJ2-1, with 11 bases matching TRBD2. The J segment lost 4 bases and the V segment lost 0 bases, leaving 5 bases of the junction unmatched. Germline V gene data show CDR1 as MNHEY and CDR2 as SMNVEV (reference sequence). This CDR3 is built from 17 residues.

The V and J genes are TRBV7-2 and TRBJ2-7, with 7 nucleotides matching TRBD2. J lost 6 bases, V lost 4 bases, and 12 bases had no gene match. Germline CDR1 SGHTA, CDR2 FQGNSA. The CDR3 has 15 residues. The CDR3 loop is CASSSHSGGGSEQYF. CDR3 bases: TGTGCCAGCAGCTCCCACTCGGGGGGAGGGAGCGAGCAGTACTTC.